The clone carrying this T cell receptor (beta chain) has a single count. This may stem from a read error, because a much larger clone lies one nucleotide away. The CDR3 ends on some other residue instead of the conserved phenylalanine or tryptophan, so this is likely a read error. From germline, CDR1 is MDHEN and CDR2 SYDVKM. Trimming removed 6 bases at V and 0 bases at J, with 17 bases between. The CDR3 has 16 residues. Patients having uncontrolled infection, another autoimmune disease, pregnancy or lactation were not included. These data come from a study of T cells in Graves' hyperthyroidism and ophthalmopathy. RNA transcripts served as the template for amplifying TCR beta CDR3 regions. Initially, a first-round RT-PCR of the TCR CDR3 employed the HTBI primer set. Using its own MiXCR run on the multiplex PCR reads, TCRdb lists one record per CDR3 protein. The table lists 25,000 to 30,000 distinct CDR3 sequences, approximately 46% of them singletons.

This TCR was recovered from a woman between 25 and 40 years old with Graves' hyperthyroidism. Sequenced: blood. The chain couples TRBV28 to TRBJ1-2, with D tentatively TRBD1 (6 bases). In DNA, the CDR3 is TGTGCCAGCAGGCCCAAGGGACATCGAGCTAACTATGGCTACACCTGC. As protein: CASRPKGHRANYGYTC.